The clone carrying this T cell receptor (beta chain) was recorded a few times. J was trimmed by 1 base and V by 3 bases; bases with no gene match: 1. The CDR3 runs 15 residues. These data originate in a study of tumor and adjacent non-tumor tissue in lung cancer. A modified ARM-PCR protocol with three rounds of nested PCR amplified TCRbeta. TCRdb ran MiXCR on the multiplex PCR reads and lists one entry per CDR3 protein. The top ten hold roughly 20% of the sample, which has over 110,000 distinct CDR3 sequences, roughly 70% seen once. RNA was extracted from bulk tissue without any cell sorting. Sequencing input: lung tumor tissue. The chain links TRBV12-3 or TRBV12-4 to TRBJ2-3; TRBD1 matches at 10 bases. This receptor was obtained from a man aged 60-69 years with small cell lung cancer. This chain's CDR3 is CASSFGTGGTDTQYF. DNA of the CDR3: TGTGCCAGCAGTTTCGGGACAGGGGGCACAGATACGCAGTATTTT.